This T cell receptor beta chain derives from a study of regulatory T cells in long-lasting Graves disease. For the study at large: The term persistent Graves' disease signified upward of 5 years on antithyroid drugs with positive TSH receptor antibodies. Whole-study results and caveats: Preferential use of TRBV28, TRBJ1-2 and TRBJ2-5 was seen in persistent disease.

Indicated time point: persistent/refractory GD, antithyroid drugs over 5 years with positive TRAb. PBMCs were the source of the RNA used for TCR sequencing. American Thyroid Association guidelines defined Graves' disease diagnosis. Arm-PCR with iRepertoire HTBI primers amplified the CDR3 regions for these TCR beta libraries. TCRdb analysed the multiplex PCR reads with MiXCR anew, one entry per CDR3 protein. The sample includes about 460,000 distinct CDR3 sequences, 22% of them seen just once. Per germline, CDR1 SGHVS and CDR2 FQNEAQ. The CDR3 has 15 amino acids. Trimming cost V 5 bases and J 4 bases, with 15 bases left between them. With regard to this clonotype: Its antigen is still unknown. This is likely a read error, given that the CDR3 carries no conserved phenylalanine or tryptophan at its end.

The sequence came from a female donor with Graves disease. This material consisted of peripheral blood mononuclear cells (PBMCs), taken when the disease was refractory, from a patient treated with antithyroid drugs. This chain uses TRBV7-8 with TRBJ1-5, with D unclear. CDR3 nucleotide sequence: TGTGCCAGCAGCACCCGACCCGGAGGGAATCAGCCCCAGCATTAT. Its protein product is CASSTRPGGNQPQHY.